This T cell receptor beta chain was sequenced during a study of vaccination and CD4 T cells after COVID-19. Study-wide findings and caveats: Among those convalescent, a median approximately 87% of reactive clones emerged solely post-vaccination.

With the Oncomine TCR Beta short-read assay, DNA from cultured CD4+ T cells was sequenced. In TCRdb, the PCR reads were re-called with MiXCR into one record per CDR3 protein. The repertoire has some 14,000 distinct CDR3 sequences, approximately 51% of them found once; the top ten carry roughly a tenth. There are a few counts of this clonotype. Its target is not known. The treatment was: roughly ten-day PBMC culture with coronavirus spike peptide pools or control peptides (ViraFEST assay). Source material: CD4+ T cells from blood, cultured in vitro. This TCR came from a human donor who had recovered from COVID-19.

The DNA of the CDR3 is TGCAGTGCTAGTGGGGGAATGAACACTGAAGCTTTCTTT. Protein sequence: CSASGGMNTEAFF. The chain carries TRBV20-1 and TRBJ1-1, with D possibly being TRBD1 (5 bases). V was clipped by 3 bases and J by 0 bases, with 8 bases between them. The CDR3 runs to 13 residues. The germline V gene has CDR1 DFQATT and CDR2 SNEGSKA (reference sequence).